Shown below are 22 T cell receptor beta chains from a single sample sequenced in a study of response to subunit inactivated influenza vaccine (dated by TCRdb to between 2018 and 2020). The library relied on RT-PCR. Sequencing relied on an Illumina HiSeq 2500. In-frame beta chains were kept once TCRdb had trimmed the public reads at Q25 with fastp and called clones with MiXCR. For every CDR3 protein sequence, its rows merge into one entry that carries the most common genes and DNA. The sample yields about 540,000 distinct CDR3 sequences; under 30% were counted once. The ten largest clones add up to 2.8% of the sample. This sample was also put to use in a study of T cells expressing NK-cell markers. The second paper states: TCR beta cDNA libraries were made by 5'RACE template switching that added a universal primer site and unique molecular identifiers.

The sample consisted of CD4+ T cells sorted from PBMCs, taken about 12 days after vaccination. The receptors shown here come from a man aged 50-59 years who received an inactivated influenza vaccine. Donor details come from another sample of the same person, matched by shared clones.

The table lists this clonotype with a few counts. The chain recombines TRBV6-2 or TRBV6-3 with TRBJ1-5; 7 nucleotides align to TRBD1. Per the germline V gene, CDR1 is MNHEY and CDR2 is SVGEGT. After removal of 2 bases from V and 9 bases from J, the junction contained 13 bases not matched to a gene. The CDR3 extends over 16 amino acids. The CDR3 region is CASSYLLRYRGWPQHF. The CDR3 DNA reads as TGTGCCAGCAGTTACCTCCTCCGGTACAGGGGCTGGCCCCAGCATTTT.

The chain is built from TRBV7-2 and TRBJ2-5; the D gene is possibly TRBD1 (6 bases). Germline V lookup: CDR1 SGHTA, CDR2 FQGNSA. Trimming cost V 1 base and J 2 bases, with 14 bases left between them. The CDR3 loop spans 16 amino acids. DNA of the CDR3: TGTGCCAGCAGCTTAGAGCCCCACAGGGATCAAGAGACCCAGTACTTC. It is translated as CASSLEPHRDQETQYF.

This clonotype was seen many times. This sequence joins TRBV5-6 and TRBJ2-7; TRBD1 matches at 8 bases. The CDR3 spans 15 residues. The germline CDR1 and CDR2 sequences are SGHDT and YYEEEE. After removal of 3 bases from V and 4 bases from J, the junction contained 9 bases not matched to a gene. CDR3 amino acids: CASSWPGTGFYEQYF. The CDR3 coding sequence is TGTGCCAGCAGCTGGCCCGGGACAGGATTTTACGAGCAGTACTTC.

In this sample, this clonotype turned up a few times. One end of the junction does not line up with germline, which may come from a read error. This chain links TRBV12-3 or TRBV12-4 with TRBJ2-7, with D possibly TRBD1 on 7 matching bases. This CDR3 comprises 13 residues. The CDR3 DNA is TGTGCCAGCAGTCGGAACCTGCGGGACAGCCCCTTCTTC. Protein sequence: CASSRNLRDSPFF.

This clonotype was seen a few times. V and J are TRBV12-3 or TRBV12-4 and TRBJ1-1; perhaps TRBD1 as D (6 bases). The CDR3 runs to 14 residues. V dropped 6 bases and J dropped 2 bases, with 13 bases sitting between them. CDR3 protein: CASRGDTANTEAFF. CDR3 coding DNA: TGTGCCAGCAGGGGGGACACGGCAAACACTGAAGCTTTCTTT.

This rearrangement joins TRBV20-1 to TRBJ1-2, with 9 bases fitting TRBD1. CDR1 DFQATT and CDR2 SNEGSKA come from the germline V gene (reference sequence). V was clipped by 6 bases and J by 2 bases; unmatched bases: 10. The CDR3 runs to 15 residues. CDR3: CSAGRQGGLNYGYTF. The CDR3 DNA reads TGCAGTGCCGGGAGACAGGGGGGATTAAACTATGGCTACACCTTC.

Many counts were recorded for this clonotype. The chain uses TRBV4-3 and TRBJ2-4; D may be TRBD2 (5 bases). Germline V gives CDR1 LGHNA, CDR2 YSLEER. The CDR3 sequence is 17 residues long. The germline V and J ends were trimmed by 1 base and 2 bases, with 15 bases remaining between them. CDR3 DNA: TGCGCCAGCAGCCAAGGCCGGCGAGGGAGTTCCAAAAACATTCAGTACTTC. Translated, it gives CASSQGRRGSSKNIQYF.

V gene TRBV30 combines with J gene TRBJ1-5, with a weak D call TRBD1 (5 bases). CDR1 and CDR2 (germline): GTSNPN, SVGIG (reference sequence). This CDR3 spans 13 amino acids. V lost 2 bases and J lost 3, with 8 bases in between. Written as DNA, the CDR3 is TGTGCCTGGAGTCCAGGGCCCAATCAGCCCCAGCATTTT. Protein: CAWSPGPNQPQHF.

This chain's CDR3 is CASSTRQGSPLHF. CDR3 in DNA: TGTGCCAGCAGTACCAGACAGGGCTCACCCCTCCACTTT. The rearrangement links TRBV6-6 to TRBJ1-6; 7 positions agree with TRBD1. The V gene end was trimmed by 5 bases and the J gene end by 10 bases; junction bases not matched to a gene: 5. The germline V gene has CDR1 MNHNY and CDR2 SVGAGI (reference sequence). This CDR3 is built from 13 residues.

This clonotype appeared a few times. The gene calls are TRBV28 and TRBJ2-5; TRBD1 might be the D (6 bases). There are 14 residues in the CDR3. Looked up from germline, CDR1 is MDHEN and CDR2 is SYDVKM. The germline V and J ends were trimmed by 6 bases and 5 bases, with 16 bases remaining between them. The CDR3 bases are TGTGCCAGCAGGCGGAGGACAGTCCACGAGACCCAGTACTTC. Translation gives CASRRRTVHETQYF.

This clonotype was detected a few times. CDR3 residues: CASSLGPRDTGSSSGANVLTF. The CDR3 DNA follows: TGTGCCAGCAGCTTAGGGCCTCGGGACACGGGTTCTAGCTCTGGGGCCAACGTCCTGACTTTC. The V call is TRBV7-2, the J call TRBJ2-6; weak D call: TRBD1 (6 bases). Per germline, CDR1 SGHTA and CDR2 FQGNSA. The CDR3 has 21 amino acids. The V end was cut by 1 base, the J end by 0 bases, with 22 bases between.

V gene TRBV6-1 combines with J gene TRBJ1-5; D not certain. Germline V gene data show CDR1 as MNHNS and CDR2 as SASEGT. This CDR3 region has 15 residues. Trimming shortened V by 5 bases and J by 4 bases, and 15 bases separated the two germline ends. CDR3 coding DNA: TGTGCCAGCAGTCGAGGGTACGGGGTTAATCAGCCCCAGCATTTT. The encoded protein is CASSRGYGVNQPQHF.

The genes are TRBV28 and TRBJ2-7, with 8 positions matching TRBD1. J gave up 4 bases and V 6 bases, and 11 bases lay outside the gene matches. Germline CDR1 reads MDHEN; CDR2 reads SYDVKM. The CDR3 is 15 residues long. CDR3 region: CASRGNSGQAYEQYF. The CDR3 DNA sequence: TGTGCCAGCAGGGGGAATTCGGGACAGGCTTACGAGCAGTACTTC. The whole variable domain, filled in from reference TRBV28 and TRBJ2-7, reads DVKVTQSSRYLVKRTGEKVFLECVQDMDHENMFWYRQDPGLGLRLIYFSYDVKMKEKGDIPEGYSVSREKKERFSLILESASTNQTSMYLCASRGNSGQAYEQYFGPGTRLTVT.

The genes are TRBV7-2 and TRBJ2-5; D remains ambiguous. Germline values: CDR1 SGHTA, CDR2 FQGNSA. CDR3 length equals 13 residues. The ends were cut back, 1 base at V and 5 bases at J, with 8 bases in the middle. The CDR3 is CASSLGIRETQYF. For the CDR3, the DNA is TGTGCCAGCAGCTTAGGGATCAGGGAGACCCAGTACTTC.

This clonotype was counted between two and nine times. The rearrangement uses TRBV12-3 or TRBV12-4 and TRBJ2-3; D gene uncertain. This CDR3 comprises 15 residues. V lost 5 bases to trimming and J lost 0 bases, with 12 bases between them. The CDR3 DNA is TGTGCCAGCAGTCGAGAGGACCGGAGCACAGATACGCAGTATTTT. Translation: CASSREDRSTDTQYF.

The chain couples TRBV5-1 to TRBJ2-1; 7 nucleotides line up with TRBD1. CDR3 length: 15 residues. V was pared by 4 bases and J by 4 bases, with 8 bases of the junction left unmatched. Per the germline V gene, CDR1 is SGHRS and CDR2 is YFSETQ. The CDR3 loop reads CASSQTGSWYNEQFF. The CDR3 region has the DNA TGCGCCAGCAGCCAGACAGGGTCATGGTACAATGAGCAGTTCTTC.

The CDR3 nucleotides are TGCAGTGCTAGAGCAGGGGCCAATCAGCCCCAGCATTTT. Protein sequence: CSARAGANQPQHF. The chain has TRBV20-1 and TRBJ1-5, with a tentative D call TRBD1 (6 bases). Trimming took 1 base from V and 3 from J, leaving 7 bases between them. The CDR3 consists of 13 residues. Germline assignment: CDR1 DFQATT and CDR2 SNEGSKA (reference sequence).

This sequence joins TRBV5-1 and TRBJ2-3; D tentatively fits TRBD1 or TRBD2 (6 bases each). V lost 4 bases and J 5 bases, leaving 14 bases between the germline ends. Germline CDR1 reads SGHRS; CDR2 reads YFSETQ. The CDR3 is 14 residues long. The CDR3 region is CASSRGGPVDTQYF. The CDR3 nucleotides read TGCGCCAGCAGCCGAGGGGGGCCCGTAGATACGCAGTATTTT.

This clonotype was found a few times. CDR3 protein: CASTSRLGQEQFF. CDR3 in DNA: TGTGCCAGCACCTCCCGACTAGGGCAGGAGCAGTTCTTC. This chain connects TRBV6-2 or TRBV6-3 to TRBJ2-1; TRBD2 is a possible D gene (6 bases). Germline loops: CDR1 MNHEY, CDR2 SVGEGT. The CDR3 runs 13 residues. V was pared by 7 bases and J by 10 bases, with 17 bases between.

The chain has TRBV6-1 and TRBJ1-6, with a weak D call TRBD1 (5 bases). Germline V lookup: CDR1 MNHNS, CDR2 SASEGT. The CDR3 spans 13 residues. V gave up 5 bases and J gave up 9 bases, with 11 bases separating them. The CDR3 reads CASSPQGSSPLHF. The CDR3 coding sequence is TGTGCCAGCAGTCCTCAGGGTTCTTCACCCCTCCACTTT.

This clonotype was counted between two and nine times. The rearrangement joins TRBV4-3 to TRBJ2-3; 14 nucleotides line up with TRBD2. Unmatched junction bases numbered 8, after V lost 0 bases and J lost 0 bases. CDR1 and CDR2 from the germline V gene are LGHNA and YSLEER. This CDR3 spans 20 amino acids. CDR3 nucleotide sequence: TGCGCCAGCAGCCAAGATCAGACTAGCGGGAGGGATGCTAGCACAGATACGCAGTATTTT. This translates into CASSQDQTSGRDASTDTQYF.

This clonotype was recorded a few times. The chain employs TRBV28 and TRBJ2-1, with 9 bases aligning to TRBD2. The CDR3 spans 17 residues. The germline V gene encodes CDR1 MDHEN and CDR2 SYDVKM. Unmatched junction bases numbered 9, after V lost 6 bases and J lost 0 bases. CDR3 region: CASRTLGLAASYNEQFF. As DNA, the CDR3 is TGTGCCAGCAGAACCCTGGGACTAGCAGCCTCCTACAATGAGCAGTTCTTC.